This T cell receptor (beta chain) was documented in a study of CD8+ T cells in alopecia areata. In each case, RNA was isolated and then reverse transcribed into cDNA as the sequencing template. Generated by immunoSEQ multiplex PCR, the TCRdb table keeps only in-frame clones and is missing some. This table has around 300,000 clones, 60% appearing once. With regard to this clone: No antigen is known for it.

As to treatment: oral pan-JAK inhibitor, 5-10 mg twice daily. Sorted out of PBMCs were CD4+ T cells and CD8+ T cells. Overall study results and limits: When scalp samples are sequenced, resident alphabeta T cells of normal skin are also captured.

The V gene lost 4 bases and the J gene lost 5 bases, with 10 bases spanning the gap. The germline CDR1 and CDR2 sequences are SQVTM and ANQGSEA. The CDR3 has 12 residues. The material was CD4+ T cells sorted from blood, obtained between weeks 51 and 52, from a patient treated with tofacitinib. The gene calls are TRBV29-1 and TRBJ2-3; D gene ambiguous. The clonotype comes from a human donor with alopecia areata. The chain's CDR3 is CSVGPERDTQYF. The CDR3 DNA follows: TGCAGCGTTGGCCCAGAACGAGATACGCAGTATTTT.